This TCR beta chain was recorded in a study of T cell responses to AZD1222 COVID-19 vaccine listed by TCRdb under 2021. Regarding the research as a whole: AZD1222 recipients whose second dose came at about 4 weeks and those whose second dose came at about 12 weeks were combined into one group, since spike-specific TCR depth and breadth did not differ between the two schedules. TCR sequencing was performed for 230 to 250 trial participants, of whom roughly 200 were given two doses of AZD1222 and around 25 were given two doses of MenACWY control vaccine. Trial participants were enrolled into age subgroups of 18-55, 56-69 and 70-plus years, which contained around 150, 29 and 61 TCR-sequenced participants, respectively. Overall results and qualifications from the work: In the small 56-69-year group, the increase in depth fell short of significance, most likely because of low power. Reportedly, close to half of the unique spike-specific TCRs recognized epitopes lying outside the regions that are mutated in the B.1.351 and B.1.1.7 variants. The vaccine-associated CD4 TCRs covered the entire spike protein, and the dominant responses fell in regions 160-218 and 743-854. Conclusions about previously exposed vaccinees are limited because only a handful of AZD1222 recipients were SARS-CoV-2 seropositive at baseline. Spike-specific TCR breadth and depth rose significantly after two AZD1222 doses compared with day 0 and with MenACWY recipients. Participants were mostly white British and included more females than males, and it was suggested by the authors that clonal diversity may have been underestimated. Because no day 14 peak-response samples were available, repertoires were characterized only after the peak T cell response.

The time point label here, explained by the study, means: baseline before first vaccination. Samples from vaccinated people were obtained from the UK trials COV001 and COV002, which included a single-blind randomized controlled phase 2/3 trial of AZD1222 (ChAdOx1 nCoV-19) in healthy adults. Trial participant PBMC samples were collected at day 0 and day 28 after the second dose for TCRbeta chain sequencing. Looking up the germline V gene yields CDR1 SGHTA and CDR2 FQGTGA. V loses 0 bases of germline sequence and J loses 4 bases, and the interval between the two ends is 17 bases. The CDR3 measures 17 amino acids from cysteine to phenylalanine. Only the CDR3 DNA stays, 51 bases, in frame from base 1. With respect to this clone: This clone's antigen is unknown. It has no much larger one-base neighbor in the sample; base qualities were not kept.

The CDR3 regions of human TCRbeta chains were analyzed by immunosequencing. Under the source paper's analysis protocol: Repertoire TCRs were matched against a reference library of SARS-CoV-2-specific TCRs generated with the MIRA antigen-specificity platform. Breadth was defined as the fraction of unique TCRs that were SARS-CoV-2-associated, and depth was defined as the fraction of total T cells that were SARS-CoV-2-associated. Using the MIRA data, each spike-specific TCR was assigned both to the spike region to which the TCR was reactive and to a CD4 or CD8 class. Log10-transformed breadth and depth values were compared by one-way ANOVA with Sidak's multiple comparisons tests. The table was pulled from immuneACCESS by TCRdb, which kept in-frame rearrangements only. Such tables lose some clones; where checked, under half of the loss comes from unresolved V genes, and the rest has no known cause. For V, J and clone size, that table is used; D and trimming come from the DNA. Counted in this sample were 110,000 to 150,000 clones; around 90% of them appeared once. The ten largest clones add up to 5.5% of the sample.

Specimen: peripheral blood, collected on day 0 of AZD1222 vaccination. Here the chain combines TRBV7-3 and TRBJ2-3; the D segment could be TRBD1, given 6 matching bases. This receptor was taken from an adult in good health. Here the CDR3 is given as CASSLTRGTGAADTQYF. The DNA sequence is as follows: TGTGCCAGCAGCTTAACGAGGGGGACCGGAGCGGCAGATACGCAGTATTTT. The variable domain in full, with residues beyond the CDR3 obtained from the reference TRBV7-3 and TRBJ2-3 genes, is GAGVSQTPSNKVTEKGKYVELRCDPISGHTALYWYRQSLGQGPEFLIYFQGTGAADDSGLPNDRFFAVRPEGSVSTLKIQRTERGDSAVYLCASSLTRGTGAADTQYFGPGTRLTVL.